The clone carrying this T cell receptor beta chain showed up just a few times. This sample is part of a study of glioma-infiltrating T cells after dendritic cell vaccination. Time point: after dendritic cell vaccination, including at tumor progression/relapse. The CDR3 spans 13 residues. V shed 4 bases and J 5 bases; nucleotides not matched to a gene: 6. From germline, CDR1 is SGHRS and CDR2 YFSETQ. Measured with immunoSEQ multiplex PCR; TCRdb has only the in-frame clones, and not every one. The sample lists tens of thousands of clones; about four fifths were seen once. The material was blood, obtained after dendritic cell vaccination. V and J are TRBV5-1 and TRBJ2-7, with 7 nucleotides matching TRBD1. The origin of this receptor is a human donor with glioblastoma. The CDR3 DNA reads as TGCGCCAGCAGCCGAATGGGACAGAACGAGCAGTACTTC. Encoded protein: CASSRMGQNEQYF.